This T cell receptor beta chain comes out of a study of blood T cell repertoires in COVID-19. Study details: Donors in the United States, Italy and Spain gave samples during acute or convalescent COVID-19.

Authors' methods: Reference gene primer amplification yielded estimated nucleated cell counts. TCRdb's table, derived via immunoSEQ multiplex PCR, lists solely in-frame clones and lacks some. That table supplies the V and J calls and clone size; D and trimming were determined from the DNA. Of about 390,000 clones in the sample, 87% were seen once. In germline, CDR1 is SGHRS, CDR2 YFSETQ. V was clipped by 0 bases and J by 5 bases, with 9 bases between them. There are 13 residues in the CDR3. The chain links TRBV5-1 to TRBJ2-7; D is unclear. The specimen sequenced was peripheral blood. The clonotype comes from a woman in her fifties or sixties with COVID-19, enrolled during active disease. Here the CDR3 reads CASSLVHGHEQYF. In DNA, the CDR3 is TGCGCCAGCAGCTTGGTTCATGGCCACGAGCAGTACTTC.